This is a list of T cell receptor beta chains from one sample in a study of blood T cell repertoires in COVID-19. Assay used: immunoSEQ multiplex PCR; TCRdb lists only in-frame clones, some missing. This table has about 220,000 clones, 82% appearing once. The specimen was PBMCs or T cells enriched from blood (not recorded which). The receptors come from an older woman who had recovered from COVID-19. CDR3s leave out the opening cysteine and the closing phenylalanine or tryptophan.

J: TRBJ2-7; V: TRBV3-1/TRBV3-2; CDR3: ASSQGPSGSSE
J: TRBJ2-7; V: TRBV27; CDR3: ASRRTENSYEQY
J: TRBJ2-3; V: TRBV30; CDR3: AWSNAGGTDTQY
J: TRBJ2-5; V: TRBV7-2; CDR3: ASSQAVGLETQY
J: TRBJ2-2; V: TRBV7-8; CDR3: ASSPYVIPPENTGELF
J: TRBJ1-4; V: TRBV4-3; CDR3: ASSQDSGGHEKLF
J: TRBJ2-7; V: TRBV5-1; CDR3: ASSLDPGIYEQY
J: TRBJ2-2; V: TRBV19; CDR3: ATRGTAFTGELF
J: TRBJ1-1; V: TRBV18; CDR3: ASSPTTGGTEAF
J: TRBJ1-6; V: TRBV27; CDR3: ASSLFLRQGNSPLH
J: TRBJ2-1; V: TRBV7-2; CDR3: ASSPTDRVSNEQF
J: TRBJ2-3; V: TRBV11-3; CDR3: ASSLGQGPGNTDTQY
J: TRBJ1-5; V: TRBV19; CDR3: ASTSTGVGNQPQH
J: TRBJ1-1; V: TRBV30; CDR3: AWIRGTEAF
J: TRBJ1-5; V: TRBV5-1; CDR3: ASSLGPGGDQPQH
J: TRBJ1-6; V: TRBV3-1/TRBV3-2; CDR3: ASSPGTGHQNSPLH
J: TRBJ2-1; V: TRBV5-5; CDR3: ASSPRLADTFYNEQF
J: TRBJ1-5; V: TRBV27; CDR3: ASSPSRQGGNQPQH
J: TRBJ2-7; V: TRBV19; CDR3: ASSGSGNSYEQY
J: TRBJ2-4; V: TRBV18; CDR3: ASSPTVSIPQGGKNIQY
J: TRBJ2-5; V: TRBV19; CDR3: ASRINFGQQETQY
J: TRBJ2-7; V: TRBV5-6; CDR3: ASSQVVSYEQY
J: TRBJ1-2; V: TRBV30; CDR3: AWSTSLTGTNYGYT
J: TRBJ2-2; V: TRBV6-1; CDR3: ASSDRGTGELF
J: TRBJ2-7; V: TRBV6-5; CDR3: ASSSTGLAGLGEQY
J: TRBJ2-1; V: TRBV19; CDR3: ASSITSGGAGNEQF
J: TRBJ1-1; V: TRBV6-5; CDR3: ASSYKGIYTEAF
J: TRBJ1-1; V: TRBV3-1/TRBV3-2; CDR3: ASSQDIGGGLEAF